These 5 T cell receptor beta chains originate from one sample sequenced in a study of cytomegalovirus exposure and HLA in healthy donors. A multiplex PCR was run with 60 Vbeta primers and 13 Jbeta primers. Libraries were prepared by immunoSEQ multiplex PCR; TCRdb keeps only in-frame clonotypes and omits some of them. Of 75,000 to 95,000 clones in the sample, just under 70% were seen once. The material sequenced was PBMCs. The receptor set was obtained from a man over 45 in good health and CMV-seronegative.

The chain employs TRBV5-1 and TRBJ2-1; 8 nucleotides match TRBD2. Germline loops: CDR1 SGHRS, CDR2 YFSETQ. The CDR3 covers 14 residues. J was trimmed by 8 bases and V by 4 bases; bases with no gene match: 8. CDR3: CASSVQGGRYEQFF. CDR3 in DNA: TGCGCCAGCAGCGTCCAGGGCGGGAGGTATGAGCAGTTCTTC.

The chain is built from TRBV7-2 and TRBJ2-3, with TRBD2 identical over 7 bases. The CDR3 loop spans 15 amino acids. Germline assignment: CDR1 SGHTA and CDR2 FQGNSA. Germline trimming cut 5 bases from V and 2 bases from J; bases unmatched to any gene: 7. The CDR3: CASSDPGGYTDTQYF. The CDR3 DNA reads TGTGCCAGCAGCGACCCGGGAGGTTACACAGATACGCAGTATTTT.

CDR3 sequence: CASSLASGYEQYV. DNA for the CDR3: TGCGCCAGCAGCTTGGCGTCAGGGTACGAGCAGTACGTC. The chain employs TRBV5-1 and TRBJ2-7; D is possibly TRBD1 (5 bases). In germline, CDR1 is SGHRS, CDR2 YFSETQ. The CDR3 is 13 residues long. V lost 0 bases and J lost 4, with 8 bases in between.

This clone was observed a handful of times. The gene calls are TRBV4-2 and TRBJ2-2; D possibly corresponds to TRBD1 (5 bases). The V end was cut by 1 base, the J end by 6 bases, with 18 bases between. There are 17 residues in the CDR3. Germline CDR1 is LGHNA and CDR2 is YNFKEQ. The CDR3: CASSQAILGRSAGELFF. CDR3 sequence (DNA): TGTGCCAGCAGCCAAGCCATCTTGGGGCGAAGCGCCGGGGAGCTGTTTTTT.

The chain employs TRBV5-6 and TRBJ1-1; no clear D gene. The V end lost 4 bases, the J end lost 3 bases, and 13 bases lay between the germline ends. CDR3 length: 14 amino acids. The germline gives CDR1 SGHDT, CDR2 YYEEEE. CDR3 coding DNA: TGTGCCAGCAGCGACCTCGGGGAGGACACTGAAGCTTTCTTT. This encodes CASSDLGEDTEAFF. The full variable domain, completed using reference TRBV5-6 and TRBJ1-1, is DAGVTQSPTHLIKTRGQQVTLRCSPKSGHDTVSWYQQALGQGPQFIFQYYEEEERQRGNFPDRFSGHQFPNYSSELNVNALLLGDSALYLCASSDLGEDTEAFFGQGTRLTVV.